Listed below are T cell receptor beta chains from one sample, sequenced in a study of T-cell reconstitution after alpha-beta-depleted transplantation in children. Using its own MiXCR run on the PCR reads, TCRdb lists one record per CDR3 protein. The table shows hundreds of thousands of distinct CDR3 sequences, with about 15% occurring only once. Sequencing was performed on PBMCs, mostly from graft donor cells, taken 360 days after TCRalphabeta/CD19-depleted stem cell transplant. The receptors stem from a male patient aged 2 to 9 who had a stem cell transplant for acute lymphoblastic leukemia, so the T cells may come from the graft donor. CDR3s include the opening cysteine and the closing phenylalanine or tryptophan. The D gene is left open where the match is weak. A clone size is listed for some rows: how often the clone was seen (once, few, many), or a class if it is expanded.

d_call j_call clone_size v_call cdr3_aa cdr3_nt
. TRBJ2-7 few TRBV5-1 CASSVYGQNYEQYF TGCGCCAGCAGCGTATACGGACAGAACTACGAGCAGTACTTC
. TRBJ1-5 . TRBV7-2 CASSPEKADQPQHF TGTGCCAGCAGCCCCGAAAAGGCGGATCAGCCCCAGCATTTT
TRBD2 TRBJ2-5 few TRBV20-1 CSLWGRGGLQETQYF TGCAGTCTTTGGGGGCGGGGGGGACTACAAGAGACCCAGTACTTC
TRBD2 TRBJ2-3 . TRBV5-1 CASSLTSGGARRTDTQYF TGCGCCAGCAGCTTGACCAGCGGGGGGGCCCGGCGCACAGATACGCAGTATTTT
TRBD2 TRBJ2-5 few TRBV30 CAWSDLRGGQETQYF TGTGCCTGGAGTGACCTGCGGGGGGGCCAAGAGACCCAGTACTTC
. TRBJ2-3 few TRBV28 CASRGTGRRTDTQYF TGTGCCAGCAGGGGGACCGGCAGACGCACAGATACGCAGTATTTT
TRBD1 TRBJ2-2 few TRBV9 CASSVGLQGVELFF TGTGCCAGCAGCGTAGGACTCCAGGGGGTTGAGCTGTTTTTT
TRBD2 TRBJ2-7 . TRBV20-1 CSARKTSGGFSSYEQYF TGCAGTGCTAGAAAAACTAGCGGGGGCTTCAGCTCCTACGAGCAGTACTTC
. TRBJ1-1 . TRBV29-1 CSVERMENTEAFF TGCAGCGTTGAAAGGATGGAGAACACTGAAGCTTTCTTT
. TRBJ2-3 . TRBV3-1 CASSQLLALTDTQYF TGTGCCAGCAGCCAACTTCTTGCCCTTACAGATACGCAGTATTTT
TRBD2 TRBJ2-2 . TRBV6-1 CASTGGPGTGELFF TGTGCCAGTACGGGGGGTCCGGGGACCGGGGAGCTGTTTTTT
. TRBJ1-4 few TRBV20-1 CSARGAAKEEKLFF TGCAGTGCTAGAGGTGCAGCCAAGGAGGAAAAACTGTTTTTT
. TRBJ2-7 few TRBV7-2 CASSFIYEQYF TGTGCCAGCAGCTTTATCTACGAGCAGTACTTC
TRBD1 TRBJ2-2 few TRBV12-3/TRBV12-4 CASSWTGGDTGELFF TGTGCCAGCAGTTGGACAGGGGGTGACACCGGGGAGCTGTTTTTT
TRBD1 TRBJ2-5 . TRBV5-5 CASSFEQGSQYF TGTGCCAGCAGCTTCGAACAGGGGTCCCAGTACTTC
. TRBJ2-7 . TRBV28 CASRLRWAYEQYF TGTGCCAGCAGATTACGGTGGGCCTACGAGCAGTACTTC
TRBD2 TRBJ2-1 many TRBV5-1 CASSFRLAGGKNEQFF TGCGCCAGCAGCTTTAGGCTAGCGGGGGGAAAGAATGAGCAGTTCTTC
TRBD1 TRBJ2-7 few TRBV12-3/TRBV12-4 CASNNWDRGQEQYF TGTGCCAGCAACAATTGGGACAGGGGGCAGGAGCAGTACTTC
. TRBJ2-5 . TRBV4-2 CASSQEWGAGETQYF TGTGCCAGCAGCCAAGAATGGGGGGCCGGAGAGACCCAGTACTTC
TRBD1 TRBJ1-6 . TRBV12-3/TRBV12-4 CASSSGTGKNSPLHF TGTGCCAGCAGTTCCGGGACAGGGAAAAATTCACCCCTCCACTTT